The following is a T cell receptor (beta chain) sequence with its context. There is no known antigen for this receptor. Per-base quality was not reported, and no clone a single base away is much larger than it. TCRbeta CDR3 regions were amplified from genomic DNA using the immunoSEQ Assay, a bias-controlled multiplex PCR. Turning to the authors' computational methods: Within the assay, amplification of reference gene primers was used to estimate how many nucleated cells each sample contained. To quantify the absolute abundance of each unique TCRbeta CDR3 rearrangement, sequence reads were collapsed and filtered. For each sample, productive Simpson clonality was calculated by taking the square root of Simpson's diversity index across productive rearrangements. TCRdb obtained this table from immuneACCESS and retained in-frame rearrangements with V and J assigned. These tables miss some clones; where compared with another copy, unresolved V genes account for less than half of the shortfall, and the remainder is unexplained. That table furnishes V, J and clone size, whereas the DNA furnished D and trimming. For this sample the table gives about 51,000 clones, of which approximately 90% were detected only once. About 3.4% of the sample lies in the top ten.

Collaborating institutions collected whole blood in K2EDTA tubes following their own protocols. Collaborator samples were shipped for TCRbeta analysis as frozen whole blood, isolated PBMCs, or DNA extracted from either sample type. This sample is drawn from a study of blood T cell repertoires in COVID-19 (dated by TCRdb to 2019 to 2021). A note on the overall study: Collaborator samples came from the United States, Italy and Spain and covered acute and convalescent phases of COVID-19. The prospective study material was composed of cDNA or gDNA derived from T cells, B-cell-depleted T cells, or PBMCs. Deeply sampled blood TCRbeta repertoires from subjects exposed to, actively infected with, or recovered from COVID-19 were included in the dataset. The repertoires were released in a freely available public database meant as a resource for research on the immune response to SARS-CoV-2. The samples were drawn from two sources: the first 160 participants of the ongoing ImmuneRACE study, and 950 to 1,500 subjects contributed by 6 global collaborators. The sample metadata nearly always contained a de-identified subject ID, COVID-19 status, age in years and sex. HLA class I and class II types, where available, came from metadata supplied by the sample provider rather than from assay-based typing. Study-level results and caveats: The quantity of clinical and demographic metadata differed by source and by participant and was supplied without curation.

CDR1 is given as LNHNV and CDR2 as YYDKDF, both from the germline V gene (reference sequence). Germline trimming amounts to 1 base on V and 4 bases on J, with 8 as the count of junction bases outside the gene matches. The CDR3 covers 17 residues, taking in both the cysteine and the phenylalanine. The only DNA kept is the CDR3, 51 bases in frame from the first base. Source material: peripheral blood. The sequence joins TRBV15 to TRBJ2-3, and 10 junctional nucleotides match TRBD2. This clonotype was sampled from a man aged 50 or older with acute or convalescent COVID-19. This receptor carries the CDR3 CATSRARSLAGADTQYF. The DNA sequence follows: TGTGCCACCAGCAGAGCACGGTCTCTAGCGGGGGCAGATACGCAGTATTTT.